This TCR beta chain comes out of a study of CXCR3-negative and CXCR3-positive naive CD8 T cells. General observations from the study: Naive cells with CXCR3 showed TRB CDR3s that were more hydrophobic than those in CXCR3-negative naive cells. The level of CXCR3 expression partially decreased after cryopreservation; the majority of assays used fresh PBMCs.

This CDR3 is built from 12 residues. Per germline, CDR1 LGHDT and CDR2 YNNKEL (reference sequence). Details on this clonotype: Its cognate antigen is unknown.

In preparing the TRB cDNA libraries, 5' RACE with UMI labels was used. TCRdb re-called the 5' RACE reads; one entry per CDR3 protein, DNA not given. The ten most abundant clones cover about 0.35% of a sample with approximately 120,000 distinct CDR3 sequences. This TCR was recovered from a human donor in good health. Some clones in this sample may be carry-over from other donors' samples. The gene calls are TRBV3-1 and TRBJ2-7; TCRdb indicates TRBD2, and absent DNA this call remains unverified. Sequenced material: naive CXCR3+ CD8+ T cells from blood. Indicated subset: CD45RO-CCR7+CD27+CD95- naive CD8+ T cells expressing CXCR3 (TNR3+). The CDR3 loop reads CASSQPRDEQYF.